The T cell receptor beta chain described here comes from a study of T cell responses to AZD1222 COVID-19 vaccine. The study, taken as a whole, reports: Two AZD1222 doses significantly raised spike-specific TCR breadth and depth over controls. Vaccine-related CD4 TCRs covered spike, predominating at 160-218 and 743-854.

The data were produced by immunoSEQ multiplex PCR, yet TCRdb's version contains in-frame clones alone and is incomplete. Among some 96,000 clones listed, roughly 90% were seen once. As concerns this clone: Its matching antigen is unknown.

Looked up from germline, CDR1 is MNHEY and CDR2 is SVGEGT. Germline trimming cut 5 bases from V and 7 bases from J; bases unmatched to any gene: 8. This CDR3 is 14 amino acids long. The TCR comes from an adult in good health. The rearrangement uses TRBV6-2 or TRBV6-3 and TRBJ1-2, with TRBD1 matching over 9 bases. Specimen: peripheral blood, collected on day 0 of AZD1222 vaccination. The CDR3 region is CASSNTGTGIGYTF. The DNA for the CDR3 is TGTGCCAGCAGTAACACCGGGACAGGGATTGGCTACACCTTC.